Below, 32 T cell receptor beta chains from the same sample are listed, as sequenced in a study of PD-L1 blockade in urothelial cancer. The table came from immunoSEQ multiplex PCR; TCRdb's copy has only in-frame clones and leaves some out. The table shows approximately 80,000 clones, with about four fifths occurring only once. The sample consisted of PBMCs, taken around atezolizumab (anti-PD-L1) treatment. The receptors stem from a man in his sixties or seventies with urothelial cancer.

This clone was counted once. The CDR3 is CAWSGFQGDYGYTF. The CDR3 DNA reads TGTGCCTGGAGTGGTTTCCAGGGGGACTATGGCTACACCTTC. The chain combines TRBV30 with TRBJ1-2, with TRBD1 matching 7 bases. The CDR3 loop spans 14 amino acids. The junction had 5 bases not matched to a gene; V was cut back by 1 base and J by 3 bases. Germline V gives CDR1 GTSNPN, CDR2 SVGIG (reference sequence).

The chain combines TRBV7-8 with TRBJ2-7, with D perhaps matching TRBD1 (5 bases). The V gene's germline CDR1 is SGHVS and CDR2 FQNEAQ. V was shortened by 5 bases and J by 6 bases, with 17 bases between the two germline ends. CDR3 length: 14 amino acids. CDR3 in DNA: TGTGCCAGCAGCCCGTACCAGGGTTCAATCGAGCAGTACTTC. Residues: CASSPYQGSIEQYF.

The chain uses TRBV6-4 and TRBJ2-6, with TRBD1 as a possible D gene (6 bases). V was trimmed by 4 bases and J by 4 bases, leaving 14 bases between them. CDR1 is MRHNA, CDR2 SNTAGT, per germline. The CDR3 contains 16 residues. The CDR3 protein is CASSANPGVGANVLTF. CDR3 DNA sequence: TGTGCCAGCAGTGCCAACCCAGGGGTAGGGGCCAACGTCCTGACTTTC.

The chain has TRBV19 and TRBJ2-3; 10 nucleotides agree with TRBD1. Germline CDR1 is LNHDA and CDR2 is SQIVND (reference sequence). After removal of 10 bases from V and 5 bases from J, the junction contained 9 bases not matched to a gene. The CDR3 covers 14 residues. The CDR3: CATRDRGRVDTQYF. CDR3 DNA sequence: TGTGCCACCCGGGACAGGGGAAGAGTAGATACGCAGTATTTT.

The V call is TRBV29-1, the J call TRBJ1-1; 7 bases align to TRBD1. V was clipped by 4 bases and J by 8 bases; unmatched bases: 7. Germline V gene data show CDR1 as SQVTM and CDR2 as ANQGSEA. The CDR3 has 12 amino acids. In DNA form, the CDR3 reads TGCAGCGTTGTTGAAGGGGGCGGGGAAGCTTTCTTT. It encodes CSVVEGGGEAFF.

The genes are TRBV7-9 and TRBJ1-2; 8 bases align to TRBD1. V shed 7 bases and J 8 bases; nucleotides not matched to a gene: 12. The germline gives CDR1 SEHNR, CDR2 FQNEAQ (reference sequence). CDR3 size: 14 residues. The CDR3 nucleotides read TGTGCCAGCACTTTTTTTCAGGGGGCTGTGGGCTACACCTTC. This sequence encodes CASTFFQGAVGYTF. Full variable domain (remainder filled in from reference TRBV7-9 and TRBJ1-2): DTGVSQNPRHKITKRGQNVTFRCDPISEHNRLYWYRQTLGQGPEFLTYFQNEAQLEKSRLLSDRFSAERPKGSFSTLEIQRTEQGDSAMYLCASTFFQGAVGYTFGSGTRLTVV.

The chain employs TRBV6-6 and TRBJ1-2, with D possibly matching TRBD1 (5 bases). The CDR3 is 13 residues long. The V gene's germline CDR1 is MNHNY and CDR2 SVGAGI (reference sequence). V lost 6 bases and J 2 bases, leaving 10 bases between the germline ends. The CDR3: CASRNDRNYGYTF. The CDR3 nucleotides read TGTGCCAGCAGAAATGACAGAAACTATGGCTACACCTTC.

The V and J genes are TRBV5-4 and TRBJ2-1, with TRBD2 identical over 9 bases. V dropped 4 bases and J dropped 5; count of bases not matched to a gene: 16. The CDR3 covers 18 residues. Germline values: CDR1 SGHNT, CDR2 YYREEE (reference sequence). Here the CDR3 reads CASSPAGTSNLRDNEQFF. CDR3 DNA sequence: TGTGCCAGCAGCCCGGCCGGGACTAGCAATTTAAGAGACAATGAGCAGTTCTTC. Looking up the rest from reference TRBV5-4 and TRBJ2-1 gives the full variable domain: ETGVTQSPTHLIKTRGQQVTLRCSSQSGHNTVSWYQQALGQGPQFIFQYYREEENGRGNFPPRFSGLQFPNYSSELNVNALELDDSALYLCASSPAGTSNLRDNEQFFGPGTRLTVL.

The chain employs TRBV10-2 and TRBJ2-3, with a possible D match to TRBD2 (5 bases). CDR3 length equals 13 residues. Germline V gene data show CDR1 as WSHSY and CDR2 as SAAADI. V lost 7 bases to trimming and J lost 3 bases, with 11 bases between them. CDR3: CASKGLDTDTQYF. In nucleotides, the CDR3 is TGCGCCAGCAAAGGACTGGATACAGATACGCAGTATTTT.

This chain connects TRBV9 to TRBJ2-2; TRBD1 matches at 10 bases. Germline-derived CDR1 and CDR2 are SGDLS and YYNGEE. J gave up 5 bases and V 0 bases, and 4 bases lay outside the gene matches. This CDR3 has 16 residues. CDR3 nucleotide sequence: TGTGCCAGCAGCGTAGTTGGACAGGGGGTAACCGGGGAGCTGTTTTTT. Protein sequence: CASSVVGQGVTGELFF.

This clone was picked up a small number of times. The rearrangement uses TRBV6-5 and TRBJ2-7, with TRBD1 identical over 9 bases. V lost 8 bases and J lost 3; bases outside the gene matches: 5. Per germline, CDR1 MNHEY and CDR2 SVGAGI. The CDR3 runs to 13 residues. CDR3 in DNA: TGTGCCAGCGGACCGGGACAGGGCTACGAGCAGTACTTC. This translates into CASGPGQGYEQYF.

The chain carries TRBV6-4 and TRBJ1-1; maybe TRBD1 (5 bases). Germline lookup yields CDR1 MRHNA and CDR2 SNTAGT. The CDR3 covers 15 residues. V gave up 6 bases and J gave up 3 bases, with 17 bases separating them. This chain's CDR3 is CASRPDGGVDTEAFF. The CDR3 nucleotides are TGTGCCAGCAGACCTGACGGGGGGGTTGACACTGAAGCTTTCTTT.

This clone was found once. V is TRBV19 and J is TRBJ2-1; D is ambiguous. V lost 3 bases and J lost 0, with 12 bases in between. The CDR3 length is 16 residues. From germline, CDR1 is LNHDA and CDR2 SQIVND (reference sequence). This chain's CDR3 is CASSIRPRSSYNEQFF. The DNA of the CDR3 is TGTGCCAGTAGTATTCGTCCAAGGAGCTCCTACAATGAGCAGTTCTTC.

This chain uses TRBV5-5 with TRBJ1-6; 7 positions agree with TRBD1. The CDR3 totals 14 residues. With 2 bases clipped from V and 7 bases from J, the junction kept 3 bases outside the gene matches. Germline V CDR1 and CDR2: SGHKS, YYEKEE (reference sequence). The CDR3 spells CASSLSQGNSPLHF. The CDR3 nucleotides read TGTGCCAGCAGCTTATCACAGGGGAATTCACCCCTCCACTTT.

The CDR3 coding sequence is TGTGCCAGCAGTGGGGCGGGGGGCCCAGATACGCAGTATTTT. Translated, it gives CASSGAGGPDTQYF. The chain has TRBV2 and TRBJ2-3; 8 nucleotides align to TRBD2. The CDR3 has 14 residues. CDR1 SNHLY and CDR2 FYNNEI come from the germline V gene. The V and J ends lost 4 bases and 4 bases, in that order; junction bases with no gene match: 4.

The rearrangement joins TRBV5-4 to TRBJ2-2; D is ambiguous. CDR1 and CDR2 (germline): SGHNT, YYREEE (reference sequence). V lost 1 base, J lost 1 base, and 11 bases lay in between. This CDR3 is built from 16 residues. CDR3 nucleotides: TGTGCCAGCAGCTTGATGCTATCGGGGAACACCGGGGAGCTGTTTTTT. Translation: CASSLMLSGNTGELFF.

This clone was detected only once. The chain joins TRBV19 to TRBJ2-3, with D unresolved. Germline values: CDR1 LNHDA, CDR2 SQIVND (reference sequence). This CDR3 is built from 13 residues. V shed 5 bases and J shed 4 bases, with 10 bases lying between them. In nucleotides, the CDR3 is TGTGCCAGTAGTTACACCCGGGCAGATACGCAGTATTTT. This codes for CASSYTRADTQYF.

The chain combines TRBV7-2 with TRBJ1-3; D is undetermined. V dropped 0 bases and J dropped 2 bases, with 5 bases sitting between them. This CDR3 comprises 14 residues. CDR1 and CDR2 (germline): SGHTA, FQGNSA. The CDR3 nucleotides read TGTGCCAGCAGCTTAGCGTCGGCTGGAAACACCATATATTTT. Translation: CASSLASAGNTIYF.

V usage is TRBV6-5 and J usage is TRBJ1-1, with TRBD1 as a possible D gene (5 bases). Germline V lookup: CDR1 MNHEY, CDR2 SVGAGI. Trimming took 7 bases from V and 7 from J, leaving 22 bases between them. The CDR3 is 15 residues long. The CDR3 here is CASNIRRGTRGEAFF. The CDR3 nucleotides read TGTGCCAGCAACATCAGGCGGGGGACCCGGGGTGAAGCTTTCTTT.

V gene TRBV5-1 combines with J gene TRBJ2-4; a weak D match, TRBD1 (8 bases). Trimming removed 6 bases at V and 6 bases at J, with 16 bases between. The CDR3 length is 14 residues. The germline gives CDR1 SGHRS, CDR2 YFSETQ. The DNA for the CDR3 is TGCGCCAGCACCGACACAGGGGGGGGAAACATTCAGTACTTC. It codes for CASTDTGGGNIQYF.

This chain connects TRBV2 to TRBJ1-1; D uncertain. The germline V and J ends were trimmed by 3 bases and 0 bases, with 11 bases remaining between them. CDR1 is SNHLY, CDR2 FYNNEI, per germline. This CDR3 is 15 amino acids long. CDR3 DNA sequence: TGTGCCAGCAGTGATGGGCAGAGAATGAACACTGAAGCTTTCTTT. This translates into CASSDGQRMNTEAFF.

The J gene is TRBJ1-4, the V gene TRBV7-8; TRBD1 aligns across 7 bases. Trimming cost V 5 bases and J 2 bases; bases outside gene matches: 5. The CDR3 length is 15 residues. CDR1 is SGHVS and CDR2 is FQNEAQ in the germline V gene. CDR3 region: CASSHRGQTNEKLFF. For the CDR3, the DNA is TGTGCCAGCAGCCACCGGGGACAGACTAATGAAAAACTGTTTTTT.

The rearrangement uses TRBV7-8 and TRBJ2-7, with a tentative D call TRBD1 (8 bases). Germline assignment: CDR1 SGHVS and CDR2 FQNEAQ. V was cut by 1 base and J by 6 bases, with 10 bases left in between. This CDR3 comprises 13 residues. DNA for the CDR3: TGTGCCAGCAGCTTAGACAGGGGGGGCGAGCAGTACTTC. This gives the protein CASSLDRGGEQYF.

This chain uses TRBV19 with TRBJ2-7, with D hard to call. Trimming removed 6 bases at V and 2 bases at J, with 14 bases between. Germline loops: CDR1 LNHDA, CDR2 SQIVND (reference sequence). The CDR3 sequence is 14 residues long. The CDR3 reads CASSSKTVTYEQYF. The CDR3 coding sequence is TGTGCCAGTAGCTCCAAAACAGTTACCTACGAGCAGTACTTC. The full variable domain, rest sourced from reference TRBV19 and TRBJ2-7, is DGGITQSPKYLFRKEGQNVTLSCEQNLNHDAMYWYRQDPGQGLRLIYYSQIVNDFQKGDIAEGYSVSREKKESFPLTVTSAQKNPTAFYLCASSSKTVTYEQYFGPGTRLTVT.

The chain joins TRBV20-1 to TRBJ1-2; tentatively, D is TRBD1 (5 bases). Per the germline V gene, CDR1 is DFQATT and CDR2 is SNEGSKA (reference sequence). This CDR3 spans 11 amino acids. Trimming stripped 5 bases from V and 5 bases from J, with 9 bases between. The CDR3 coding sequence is TGCAGTGCTGGGACTGATTATGGCTACACCTTC. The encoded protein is CSAGTDYGYTF.

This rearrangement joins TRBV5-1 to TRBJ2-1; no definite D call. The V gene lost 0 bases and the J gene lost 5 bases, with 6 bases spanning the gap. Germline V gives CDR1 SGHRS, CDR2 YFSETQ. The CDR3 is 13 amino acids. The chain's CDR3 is CASSLVQNNEQFF. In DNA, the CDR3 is TGCGCCAGCAGCTTGGTCCAGAACAATGAGCAGTTCTTC.

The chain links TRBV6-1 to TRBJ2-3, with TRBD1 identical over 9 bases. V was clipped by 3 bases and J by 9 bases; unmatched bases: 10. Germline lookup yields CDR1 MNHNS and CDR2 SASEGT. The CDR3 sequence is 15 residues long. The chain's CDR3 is CASSDEGTGYRTQYF. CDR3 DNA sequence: TGTGCCAGCAGTGATGAAGGGACAGGGTATAGGACGCAGTATTTT.

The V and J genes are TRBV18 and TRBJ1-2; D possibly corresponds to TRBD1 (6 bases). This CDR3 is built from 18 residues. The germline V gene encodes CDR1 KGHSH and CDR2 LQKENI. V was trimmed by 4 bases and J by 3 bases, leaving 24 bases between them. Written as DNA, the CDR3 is TGTGCCAGCTCACTCGGGTCCACAGGGACCGCCTTGTACTATGGCTACACCTTC. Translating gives CASSLGSTGTALYYGYTF.

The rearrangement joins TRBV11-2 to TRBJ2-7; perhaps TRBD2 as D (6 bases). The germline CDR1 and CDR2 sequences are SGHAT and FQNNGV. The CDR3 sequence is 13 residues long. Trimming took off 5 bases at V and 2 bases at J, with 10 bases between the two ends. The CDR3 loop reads CASSLGLTYEQYF. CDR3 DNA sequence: TGTGCCAGCAGCCTAGGACTAACCTACGAGCAGTACTTC. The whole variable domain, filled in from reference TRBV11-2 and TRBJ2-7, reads EAGVAQSPRYKIIEKRQSVAFWCNPISGHATLYWYQQILGQGPKLLIQFQNNGVVDDSQLPKDRFSAERLKGVDSTLKIQPAKLEDSAVYLCASSLGLTYEQYFGPGTRLTVT.

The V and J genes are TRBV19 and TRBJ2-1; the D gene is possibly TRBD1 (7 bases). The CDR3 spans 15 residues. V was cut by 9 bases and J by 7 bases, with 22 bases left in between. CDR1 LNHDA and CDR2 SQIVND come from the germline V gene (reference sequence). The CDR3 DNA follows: TGTGCCAGCCTTCAAGGGGGCAAGGAGGGTAATGAGCAGTTCTTC. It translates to CASLQGGKEGNEQFF.

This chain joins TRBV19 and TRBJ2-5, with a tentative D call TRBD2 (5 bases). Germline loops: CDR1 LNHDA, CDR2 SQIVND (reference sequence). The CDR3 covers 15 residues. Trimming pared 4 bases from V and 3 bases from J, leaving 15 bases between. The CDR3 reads CASSRNASPEETQYF. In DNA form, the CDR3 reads TGTGCCAGTAGTAGGAACGCTAGCCCTGAAGAGACCCAGTACTTC.

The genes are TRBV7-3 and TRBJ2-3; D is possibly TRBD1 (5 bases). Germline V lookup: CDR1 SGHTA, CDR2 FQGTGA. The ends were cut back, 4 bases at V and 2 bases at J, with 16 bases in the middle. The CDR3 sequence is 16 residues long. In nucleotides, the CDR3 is TGTGCCAGCAGCTCCAGGGCTTCGGACCTCACAGATACGCAGTATTTT. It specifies CASSSRASDLTDTQYF.